This TCR beta chain appears in the sequencing data of a study of cytomegalovirus exposure and HLA in healthy donors. Trimming took 4 bases from V and 5 from J; bases not matched to a gene: 8. CDR1 and CDR2 from the germline V gene are SGDLS and YYNGEE. The CDR3 is 15 residues long. The PCR had 60 Vbeta and 13 Jbeta primers. Data came from immunoSEQ multiplex PCR; TCRdb stores just in-frame clones and leaves some out. The sample holds over 150,000 clones, about 80% seen once. Input material: PBMCs. This chain links TRBV9 with TRBJ2-3; 9 positions agree with TRBD2. The receptor's source is a man aged 30 to 45 in good health and CMV-seropositive. The CDR3 sequence: CASSLYSGGVDTQYF. DNA for the CDR3: TGTGCCAGCAGCCTATATAGCGGGGGCGTAGATACGCAGTATTTT. Filled out from reference TRBV9 and TRBJ2-3, the complete variable domain reads DSGVTQTPKHLITATGQRVTLRCSPRSGDLSVYWYQQSLDQGLQFLIQYYNGEERAKGNILERFSAQQFPDLHSELNLSSLELGDSALYFCASSLYSGGVDTQYFGPGTRLTVL.